This record looks at one TCR beta chain sequence and its context. This CDR3 region has 14 residues. CDR1 is LGHNA and CDR2 is YNFKEQ in the germline V gene. This entry is derived from a study of T cells in severe cutaneous drug reactions. Sequenced patients had Stevens-Johnson syndrome or toxic epidermal necrolysis caused by carbamazepine. TCR subtype-specific primers in iRepertoire multiplex PCR prepared libraries for bulk and single-cell sequencing. No DNA is given; TCRdb re-called the multiplex PCR reads and lists each CDR3 protein once. The data include about 2,700 distinct CDR3 sequences; the top ten clones carry about 54%.

The clonotype comes from a human donor with toxic epidermal necrolysis, a severe cutaneous drug reaction. The chain has TRBV4-2 and TRBJ2-1; as DNA is missing, the TRBD1 call by TCRdb cannot be tested. The sample was cells from a skin blister. This chain's CDR3 is CASNYPGLRNEQFF.